The source of this T cell receptor (beta chain) is a study of cytomegalovirus exposure and HLA in healthy donors. The approximately 120-subject validation cohort, separate from the 666-subject first cohort, included the donors. Comments on this clone: Its antigen is unknown.

Study-level findings and limits: Subsequent analysis revealed that first-cohort TCR clusters tended to co-occur in the 120 or so validation repertoires. The investigators catalogued some 160 TCR beta chains as cytomegalovirus-associated.

Trimming shortened V by 3 bases and J by 0 bases, and 17 bases separated the two germline ends. The CDR3 has 17 amino acids. Germline V gives CDR1 KGHSH, CDR2 LQKENI. The repertoire was sequenced with immunoSEQ multiplex PCR; TCRdb's copy has only in-frame clones and lacks some. This table holds roughly 76,000 clones, 90% to 95% found once. The sample comprised PBMCs. This chain connects TRBV18 to TRBJ1-2; TRBD1 is a possible D gene (5 bases). This TCR was recovered from a man between 18 and 35 years old in good health and CMV-seropositive. CDR3 protein: CASSPASMTVPNYGYTF. For the CDR3, the DNA is TGTGCCAGCTCACCTGCTTCTATGACAGTACCTAACTATGGCTACACCTTC.